This T cell receptor beta chain was obtained from a study of T cells after posttransplantation cyclophosphamide. Overall study results and limits: Blood and skin or GI T cell repertoires showed limited TRB overlap.

Between the trimmed V and J ends, which lost 5 bases and 3 bases, there was a span of 13 bases. The length of the CDR3 is 15 residues. The germline CDR1 and CDR2 sequences are MNHNY and SVGAGI (reference sequence). Cyclophosphamide on days +3 and +4 followed busulfan-fludarabine conditioning and a marrow graft. Only in-frame clones appear in the TCRdb table, and some are missing; sequencing was by immunoSEQ multiplex PCR. The profile covers 12,000 or so clones, with approximately 90% appearing a single time and more than 3% taken by the ten largest. This clone was seen once. Its antigen is not identified.

The TCR was taken from a female patient aged 30 to 40 who received an allogeneic stem cell transplant from an unrelated donor, was CMV-positive, and had no GVHD. Some T cells may have originated in the graft donor. Sequencing used PBMCs, obtained after allogeneic stem cell transplant with posttransplant cyclophosphamide. The V gene is TRBV6-6, the J gene TRBJ2-2; a weak D match, TRBD2 (7 bases). The CDR3: CASSPWGGDTGELFF. CDR3 nucleotide sequence: TGTGCCAGCAGTCCTTGGGGGGGCGACACCGGGGAGCTGTTTTTT.